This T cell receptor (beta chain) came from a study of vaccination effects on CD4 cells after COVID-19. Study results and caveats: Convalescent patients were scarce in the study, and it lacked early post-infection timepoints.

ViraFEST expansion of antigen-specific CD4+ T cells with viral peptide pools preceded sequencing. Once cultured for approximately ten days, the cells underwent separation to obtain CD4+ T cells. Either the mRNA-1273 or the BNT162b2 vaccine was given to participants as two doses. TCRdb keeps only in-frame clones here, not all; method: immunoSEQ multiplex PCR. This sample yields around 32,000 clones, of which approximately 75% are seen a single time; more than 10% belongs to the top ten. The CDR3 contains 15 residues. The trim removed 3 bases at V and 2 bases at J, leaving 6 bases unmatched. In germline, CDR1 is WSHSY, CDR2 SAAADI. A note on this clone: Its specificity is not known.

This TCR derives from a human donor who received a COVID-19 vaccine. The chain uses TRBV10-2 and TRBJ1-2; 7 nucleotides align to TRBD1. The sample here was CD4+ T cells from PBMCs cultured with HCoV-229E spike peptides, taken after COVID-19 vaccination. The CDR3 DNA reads TGCGCCAGCAGTGATTACAGGGGAGAGAACTATGGCTACACCTTC. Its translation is CASSDYRGENYGYTF.